A selection of T cell receptor beta chains follows, all from one sample in a study of lymphopenia after photon versus proton radiotherapy. Some clones are missing from TCRdb's copy, which holds only in-frame ones; the method was immunoSEQ multiplex PCR. This table holds around 16,000 clones, approximately 90% found once. Sequencing used peripheral blood, obtained from a patient treated with proton-based radiotherapy. These receptors originate from a woman aged 55 to 70 with cholangiocarcinoma. Some clones in this sample may be carry-over from other donors' samples. The CDR3 runs from the conserved cysteine through the conserved F or W. Each record gives: J gene, clone size, D gene, V gene, CDR3 DNA, CDR3 protein. D genes are given only for firm matches. Clone size is not always given. Where it is, it says once, few, many or a class for expanded clones.

TRBJ1-2,few,-,TRBV5-6,TGTGCCAGCAGTCTACTCCAGGGCAACTATGGCTACACCTTC,CASSLLQGNYGYTF
TRBJ2-2,once,-,TRBV11-3,TGTGCCAGCAGCTTAAACCGAGACGGGGAGCTGTTTTTT,CASSLNRDGELFF
TRBJ1-6,-,-,TRBV21-1,TGTGCCAGCAGCAAGGGACAGACTAATTCACCCCTCCACTTT,CASSKGQTNSPLHF
TRBJ1-1,-,TRBD1,TRBV11-2,TGTGCCAGCAGCCCCGGACAGGGTTTCTCTGAAGCTTTCTTT,CASSPGQGFSEAFF
TRBJ2-7,-,TRBD1,TRBV6-1,TGTGCCAGCATGAAAGGGGGCTGGAACGAGCAGTACTTC,CASMKGGWNEQYF
TRBJ2-3,-,-,TRBV6-1,TGTGTCAGCAGTGAAAGTGGCACAGATACGCAGTATTTT,CVSSESGTDTQYF
TRBJ2-3,-,-,TRBV5-1,TGCGCCAGCAGCTTAATGAGTACTAGCACAGATACGCAGTATTTT,CASSLMSTSTDTQYF
TRBJ2-3,once,-,TRBV5-1,TGCGCCAGCAGCTTGGCCTCTAGTGCCACAGATACGCAGTATTTT,CASSLASSATDTQYF
TRBJ2-2,-,-,TRBV6-5,TGTGCCAGCAGTCCACTTTCTCGGAACACCGGGGAGCTGTTTTTT,CASSPLSRNTGELFF
TRBJ2-3,-,TRBD2,TRBV5-3,TGTGCCAGAAGCAGAAACGAAGGGACTAGCGGGAGAGTCGGTACAGATACGCAGTATTTT,CARSRNEGTSGRVGTDTQYF
TRBJ2-1,-,TRBD2,TRBV27,TGTGCCAGCAGTTCCCCGACTAGCGGGAGATCCTACAATGAGCAGTTCTTC,CASSSPTSGRSYNEQFF
TRBJ2-3,-,TRBD2,TRBV27,TGTGCCAGCAGTTTATCGGTAGCGGGGGACACAGATACGCAGTATTTT,CASSLSVAGDTDTQYF
TRBJ2-3,-,TRBD2,TRBV5-1,TGCGCCAGCAGCCAAACTAGCGGGAGTACGCAGTATTTT,CASSQTSGSTQYF
TRBJ1-5,-,TRBD1,TRBV5-4,TGTGCCAGCAGCCAAGACAGGGGGACAGGTCAGCCCCAGCATTTT,CASSQDRGTGQPQHF
TRBJ2-2,once,-,TRBV6-4,TGTGCCAGCACTAAAGACCCCGGGACCGGGGAGCTGTTTTTT,CASTKDPGTGELFF
TRBJ2-1,-,-,TRBV2,TGTGCCAGCAGGACGGACGGTAGCTCCTACAATGAGCAGTTCTTC,CASRTDGSSYNEQFF
TRBJ1-1,-,-,TRBV5-1,TGCGCCAGCAGCTTGTTGCCAGATCACACTGAAGCTTTCTTT,CASSLLPDHTEAFF